This entry is about one T cell receptor beta chain. The data stem from a study of blood T cell repertoires in COVID-19. Only in-frame clones appear in the TCRdb table, and some are missing; sequencing was by immunoSEQ multiplex PCR. The sample lists hundreds of thousands of clones; about 90% were seen once. CDR1 is SGHAT and CDR2 is FQNNGV in the germline V gene. V dropped 0 bases and J dropped 4; count of bases not matched to a gene: 2. The CDR3 is 15 residues long. Input material: peripheral blood. The TCR comes from a woman aged 70-85 years with COVID-19, enrolled during active disease. The chain couples TRBV11-2 to TRBJ2-7; 11 bases fit TRBD2. The CDR3 sequence is CASSLEASGGYEQYF. The CDR3 bases are TGTGCCAGCAGCTTAGAGGCTAGCGGGGGGTACGAGCAGTACTTC.